What follows are 29 T cell receptor beta chains derived from one specimen sequenced in a study of cytomegalovirus exposure and HLA in healthy donors. PCR used 60 Vbeta primers and 13 Jbeta primers. Produced via immunoSEQ multiplex PCR; TCRdb's table is partial and in-frame only. The profile covers under 150,000 clones, with roughly 60% appearing a single time and 2% to 3% taken by the ten largest. The sample taken for sequencing was PBMCs. The source is a woman aged 35 to 49 in good health and CMV-seronegative.

The chain recombines TRBV5-4 with TRBJ2-1; D may be TRBD2 (5 bases). The CDR3 extends over 14 amino acids. CDR1 SGHNT and CDR2 YYREEE come from the germline V gene (reference sequence). V was shortened by 3 bases and J by 0 bases, with 7 bases between the two germline ends. The DNA for the CDR3 is TGTGCCAGCAGCTCCCGGGGCTCCTACAATGAGCAGTTCTTC. Residues: CASSSRGSYNEQFF.

This chain links TRBV25-1 with TRBJ2-1, with TRBD2 identical over 11 bases. Trimming at V came to 0 bases and at J to 10 bases, leaving 11 bases not matched to a gene. Germline V CDR1 and CDR2: MGHDK, SYGVNS. The CDR3 spans 17 residues. As DNA, the CDR3 is TGTGCCAGCAGTGAATATTGGAATAGCGGGGGGGCAGGAGAGCAGTTCTTC. Encoded protein: CASSEYWNSGGAGEQFF.

The V gene is TRBV6-5, the J gene TRBJ2-7; D not resolved. CDR1 is MNHEY and CDR2 is SVGAGI in the germline V gene. The V and J ends lost 0 bases and 5 bases respectively, with 8 bases between them. This CDR3 region has 13 residues. DNA of the CDR3: TGTGCCAGCAGTTACTCCTACGTCCACGAGCAGTACTTC. Amino acids: CASSYSYVHEQYF.

This rearrangement joins TRBV18 to TRBJ1-6; 11 bases fit TRBD1. This CDR3 has 15 residues. Per the germline V gene, CDR1 is KGHSH and CDR2 is LQKENI. Losses at the gene ends were 4 bases for V and 6 bases for J; bases not matched to a gene: 2. The CDR3 reads CASSRDRGSNSPLHF. The CDR3 DNA follows: TGTGCCAGCTCACGGGACAGGGGGAGTAATTCACCCCTCCACTTT. The whole variable domain, filled in from reference TRBV18 and TRBJ1-6, reads NAGVMQNPRHLVRRRGQEARLRCSPMKGHSHVYWYRQLPEEGLKFMVYLQKENIIDESGMPKERFSAEFPKEGPSILRIQQVVRGDSAAYFCASSRDRGSNSPLHFGNGTRLTVT.

V gene TRBV4-1 combines with J gene TRBJ1-1; D is possibly TRBD1 (5 bases). V was cut by 0 bases and J by 4 bases, with 12 bases left in between. CDR1 and CDR2 from the germline V gene are MGHRA and YSYEKL. CDR3 length: 15 amino acids. The CDR3 DNA is TGCGCCAGCAGCCAAGAAGCCCGGGGGAGCACTGAAGCTTTCTTT. The encoded protein is CASSQEARGSTEAFF.

The V call is TRBV30, the J call TRBJ1-2; D is uncertain. This CDR3 contains 13 residues. Trimming removed 0 bases from V and 8 bases from J, with 13 bases in between. CDR1 and CDR2 (germline): GTSNPN, SVGIG (reference sequence). CDR3 region: CAWSVGSRGGYTF. In DNA form, the CDR3 reads TGTGCCTGGAGTGTAGGAAGCCGCGGCGGCTACACCTTC.

The J gene is TRBJ2-2, the V gene TRBV25-1; tentative D call: TRBD2 (7 bases). This CDR3 has 13 residues. Per germline, CDR1 MGHDK and CDR2 SYGVNS. Trimming stripped 6 bases from V and 6 bases from J, with 11 bases between. CDR3 in amino acids: CASRTGGPGELFF. As DNA, the CDR3 is TGTGCCAGCAGAACGGGGGGCCCCGGGGAGCTGTTTTTT.

This clone was counted only a few times. The chain couples TRBV5-1 to TRBJ1-2; D gene uncertain. CDR3 size: 13 residues. Germline V gene data show CDR1 as SGHRS and CDR2 as YFSETQ. The V and J ends lost 0 bases and 8 bases respectively, with 11 bases between them. The CDR3 DNA reads TGCGCCAGCAGCTTGGACAGCCCGGGGGGCTACACCTTC. Its translation is CASSLDSPGGYTF.

The J gene is TRBJ1-3, the V gene TRBV28, with no clear D. Per germline, CDR1 MDHEN and CDR2 SYDVKM. Trimming took off 5 bases at V and 1 base at J, with 9 bases between the two ends. This CDR3 has 14 amino acids. In nucleotides, the CDR3 is TGTGCCAGCAGTCCCGGTTTTTCTGGAAACACCATATATTTT. As protein: CASSPGFSGNTIYF.

The chain links TRBV29-1 to TRBJ2-7; a possible D gene is TRBD1 (7 bases). Trimming pared 5 bases from V and 0 bases from J, leaving 20 bases between. Germline CDR1 SQVTM, CDR2 ANQGSEA. This CDR3 comprises 16 residues. The CDR3 bases are TGCAGCGTTTTACTTCCGGGACAGACTAGCTCCTACGAGCAGTACTTC. Amino acids: CSVLLPGQTSSYEQYF.

The chain is built from TRBV10-1 and TRBJ1-1; possibly TRBD1 for D (5 bases). V was clipped by 0 bases and J by 1 base, with 12 bases between them. The germline CDR1 and CDR2 sequences are WNHNN and SYGVQD (reference sequence). The CDR3 totals 16 residues. Here the CDR3 DNA reads TGCGCCAGCAGTGAGTCGACTGGTAGGGGGAACACTGAAGCTTTCTTT. Amino acids: CASSESTGRGNTEAFF.

The J gene is TRBJ2-5, the V gene TRBV5-1, with D possibly matching TRBD1 (6 bases). Trimming cost V 2 bases and J 5 bases, with 7 bases left between them. This CDR3 is built from 12 residues. Germline V gives CDR1 SGHRS, CDR2 YFSETQ. The CDR3 spells CASSFQGETQYF. CDR3 nucleotide sequence: TGCGCCAGCAGCTTTCAGGGGGAGACCCAGTACTTC.

V and J are TRBV4-2 and TRBJ2-6; D is ambiguous. This CDR3 region has 15 residues. Germline-derived CDR1 and CDR2 are LGHNA and YNFKEQ. Trimming took off 2 bases at V and 6 bases at J, with 11 bases between the two ends. In DNA form, the CDR3 reads TGTGCCAGCAGCCAAAACTCCGCAAAGGCCAACGTCCTGACTTTC. Amino acid sequence: CASSQNSAKANVLTF.

This clone turned up a few times. The chain is built from TRBV5-1 and TRBJ1-6; D is unresolved. The CDR3 extends over 13 amino acids. CDR1 is SGHRS, CDR2 YFSETQ, per germline. The V gene lost 3 bases and the J gene lost 5 bases, with 6 bases spanning the gap. CDR3 amino acids: CASSSVNNSPLHF. DNA of the CDR3: TGCGCCAGCAGCTCAGTTAATAATTCACCCCTCCACTTT.

This chain links TRBV30 with TRBJ2-3; maybe TRBD2 (5 bases). V was clipped by 4 bases and J by 6 bases, with 11 bases between them. CDR1 is GTSNPN, CDR2 SVGIG, per germline (reference sequence). CDR3 length equals 12 residues. The CDR3 protein is CAWTPGWDTQYF. In nucleotides, the CDR3 is TGTGCCTGGACCCCGGGGTGGGATACGCAGTATTTT.

The V and J genes are TRBV4-2 and TRBJ2-5, with 7 bases identical to TRBD1. V trimming: 4 bases; J trimming: 1 base; junction bases outside the gene matches: 3. CDR3 size: 14 residues. Germline assignment: CDR1 LGHNA and CDR2 YNFKEQ. The CDR3 DNA reads TGTGCCAGCAGCCTGGGACAGAGCCAAGAGACCCAGTACTTC. Translation: CASSLGQSQETQYF.

The chain uses TRBV5-1 and TRBJ1-1; 8 nucleotides agree with TRBD1. The V gene's germline CDR1 is SGHRS and CDR2 YFSETQ. V lost 2 bases, J lost 4 bases, and 7 bases stayed unmatched. There are 15 residues in the CDR3. CDR3 sequence: CASSLPQGEGTEAFF. CDR3 in DNA: TGCGCCAGCAGCTTACCACAGGGGGAGGGCACTGAAGCTTTCTTT.

The V and J genes are TRBV7-9 and TRBJ2-3; 7 bases map to TRBD1. V was clipped by 1 base and J by 1 base; unmatched bases: 2. From germline, CDR1 is SEHNR and CDR2 FQNEAQ (reference sequence). The CDR3 length is 15 residues. The CDR3 DNA reads TGTGCCAGCAGCTTAGTAGGGACAGGCACAGATACGCAGTATTTT. Its translation is CASSLVGTGTDTQYF.

The chain has TRBV11-2 and TRBJ2-6; weak D call: TRBD2 (7 bases). Trimming took 8 bases from V and 0 from J, leaving 14 bases between them. Germline V gene data show CDR1 as SGHAT and CDR2 as FQNNGV. CDR3 length equals 16 residues. The CDR3 protein is CASGRGLSSGANVLTF. CDR3 DNA: TGTGCCAGCGGGAGGGGGTTGAGCTCTGGGGCCAACGTCCTGACTTTC.

V and J are TRBV5-1 and TRBJ2-7; 8 bases line up with TRBD1. The CDR3 sequence is 14 residues long. Germline V CDR1 and CDR2: SGHRS, YFSETQ. V was pared by 4 bases and J by 2 bases, with 5 bases of the junction left unmatched. CDR3 coding DNA: TGCGCCAGCAGCCTGACAGGGGCCACCTACGAGCAGTACTTC. It yields the protein CASSLTGATYEQYF.

The table lists this clone with a few counts. This rearrangement joins TRBV27 to TRBJ1-5; D unresolved. The V end lost 0 bases, the J end lost 5 bases, and 17 bases lay between the germline ends. This CDR3 contains 17 residues. CDR1 is MNHEY and CDR2 is SMNVEV in the germline V gene (reference sequence). CDR3 coding DNA: TGTGCCAGCAGTTTATCGACCGGGAGCCGGGTCGATCAGCCCCAGCATTTT. It is translated as CASSLSTGSRVDQPQHF.

The chain joins TRBV4-2 to TRBJ2-1, with 12 bases that match TRBD1. V lost 0 bases to trimming and J lost 6 bases; unmatched junction nucleotides: 6. From germline, CDR1 is LGHNA and CDR2 YNFKEQ. The CDR3 covers 17 residues. The CDR3 coding sequence is TGTGCCAGCAGCCAAGATTACCCGGGACAGGGGGCCAATGAGCAGTTCTTC. It translates to CASSQDYPGQGANEQFF.

This rearrangement joins TRBV13 to TRBJ2-3, with D tentatively TRBD1 (5 bases). Germline assignment: CDR1 PRHDT and CDR2 FYEKMQ (reference sequence). V was pared by 5 bases and J by 3 bases, with 18 bases between. This CDR3 comprises 16 residues. The CDR3 sequence is CASSLNLWQGTDTQYF. CDR3 DNA: TGTGCCAGCAGCCTAAATCTATGGCAGGGTACAGATACGCAGTATTTT.

This clone was detected only once. The gene calls are TRBV27 and TRBJ2-3; D gene unclear. V dropped 6 bases and J dropped 6 bases, with 13 bases sitting between them. The germline V gene has CDR1 MNHEY and CDR2 SMNVEV (reference sequence). This CDR3 is built from 13 residues. The CDR3 loop is CASSPLPRDTQYF. CDR3 DNA: TGTGCCAGCAGCCCATTACCCCGGGATACGCAGTATTTT.

The table lists this clone with a count of one. The rearrangement joins TRBV4-3 to TRBJ1-2; tentative D call: TRBD1 (6 bases). Deletions cut 0 bases from V and 3 bases from J, with 17 bases between. CDR1 and CDR2 from the germline V gene are LGHNA and YSLEER. The CDR3 loop spans 17 amino acids. DNA for the CDR3: TGCGCCAGCAGCCAAGAGGGGGCGGGGGGGTATTACTATGGCTACACCTTC. Its protein is CASSQEGAGGYYYGYTF.

The rearrangement links TRBV2 to TRBJ2-2, with a possible D match to TRBD2 (6 bases). Germline loops: CDR1 SNHLY, CDR2 FYNNEI. The ends were cut back, 6 bases at V and 6 bases at J, with 11 bases in the middle. The CDR3 is 13 residues long. CDR3 sequence (DNA): TGTGCCAGCAGCGGGCGGGGAGCCGGGGAGCTGTTTTTT. It encodes CASSGRGAGELFF.

The rearrangement uses TRBV6-6 and TRBJ1-6; D ambiguous. Germline V gene sequence: CDR1 MNHNY, CDR2 SVGAGI (reference sequence). V dropped 6 bases and J dropped 3 bases, with 9 bases sitting between them. The CDR3 is 14 residues long. Here the CDR3 DNA reads TGTGCCAGCAGCGCTCGGGACTATAATTCACCCCTCCACTTT. Amino acid sequence: CASSARDYNSPLHF.

J is TRBJ1-2 and V is TRBV19; perhaps TRBD1 as D (5 bases). Trimming shortened V by 5 bases and J by 4 bases, and 20 bases separated the two germline ends. The CDR3 is 16 residues long. From germline, CDR1 is LNHDA and CDR2 SQIVND (reference sequence). DNA for the CDR3: TGTGCCAGTAGTCCAGATCCAGGGTCTGGGGTCTATGGCTACACCTTC. Protein: CASSPDPGSGVYGYTF.

This rearrangement joins TRBV6-1 to TRBJ2-5; D is possibly TRBD1 (5 bases). Germline lookup yields CDR1 MNHNS and CDR2 SASEGT. The CDR3 consists of 12 residues. Trimming stripped 6 bases from V and 5 bases from J, with 10 bases between. The CDR3 nucleotides read TGTGCCAGCAGGGCAGGGCGGGAGACCCAGTACTTC. Translating gives CASRAGRETQYF.